These 2 T cell receptor beta chains were sequenced from one sample in a study of cytomegalovirus exposure and HLA in healthy donors. PCR involved 60 Vbeta and 13 Jbeta primers. Repertoires were generated with immunoSEQ multiplex PCR, while TCRdb's copy carries only in-frame clones and drops some. Of approximately 220,000 clones listed, around 80% are singletons. Sample: PBMCs. These receptors were taken from a boy aged 2 to 9 in good health and CMV-seronegative.

The V call is TRBV10-1, the J call TRBJ1-1; D may be TRBD1 (6 bases). The CDR3 runs to 14 residues. V was pared by 0 bases and J by 4 bases, with 9 bases between. CDR1 and CDR2 (germline): WNHNN, SYGVQD (reference sequence). The CDR3 loop reads CASSESGGGTEAFF. The CDR3 DNA reads TGCGCCAGCAGTGAGTCGGGAGGGGGCACTGAAGCTTTCTTT.

This rearrangement joins TRBV4-2 to TRBJ2-3, with D unclear. The V and J ends lost 0 bases and 7 bases respectively, with 5 bases between them. The CDR3 loop spans 12 amino acids. Germline V gives CDR1 LGHNA, CDR2 YNFKEQ. The CDR3 is CASSQDSHTQYF. DNA for the CDR3: TGTGCCAGCAGCCAAGATAGCCATACGCAGTATTTT.